Sequencing of this TCR beta chain was carried out in a study of T cells in Graves' hyperthyroidism and ophthalmopathy. Stable Graves' hyperthyroidism meant no ophthalmopathy progression within 18 months. CDR1 and CDR2 from the germline V gene are MGHRA and YSYEKL. The CDR3 spans 15 residues. V dropped 1 base and J dropped 4 bases, with 14 bases sitting between them. Amplification targeted TCR beta CDR3 regions from RNA transcripts. Carried out on the TCR CDR3, a first-round RT-PCR used the HTBI primer set. TCRdb independently ran MiXCR on the multiplex PCR reads; one entry per CDR3 protein. The sample holds fewer than 250,000 distinct CDR3 sequences, roughly 18% seen once.

The sample taken for sequencing was blood. This chain connects TRBV4-1 to TRBJ2-7, with a possible D match to TRBD1 (6 bases). The source is a man in his fifties or sixties with Graves' hyperthyroidism. DNA for the CDR3: TGCGCCAGCAGCCAAGTGTTTGCAGGGGCGTACGAGCAGTACTTC. Its translation: CASSQVFAGAYEQYF.